This entry concerns a single T cell receptor beta chain. CDR3 size: 15 residues. Germline-derived CDR1 and CDR2 are MNHNS and SASEGT. V was pared by 1 base and J by 7 bases, with 16 bases between. Methods used by the authors: Reference gene primer amplification in the assay estimated nucleated cell counts. Some clones are missing from TCRdb's copy, which holds only in-frame ones; the method was immunoSEQ multiplex PCR. D and trimming were read from the DNA, whereas the V and J calls and clone size are those reported in that table. The sample has about 220,000 clones, more than 75% seen once; the top ten hold roughly 5.1%. The data were taken from a study of blood T cell repertoires in COVID-19. Study information: PBMCs, B-cell-depleted T cells, or T cells provided the cDNA or gDNA that made up the material.

Sequencing input: peripheral blood. The chain uses TRBV6-1 and TRBJ1-1; no clear D. The source is a woman aged 70-85 years with COVID-19, enrolled during active disease. The CDR3, as DNA: TGTGCCAGCAGTGAAGTAGGTTTAGAGAGGAGTGAAGCTTTCTTT. Protein: CASSEVGLERSEAFF.